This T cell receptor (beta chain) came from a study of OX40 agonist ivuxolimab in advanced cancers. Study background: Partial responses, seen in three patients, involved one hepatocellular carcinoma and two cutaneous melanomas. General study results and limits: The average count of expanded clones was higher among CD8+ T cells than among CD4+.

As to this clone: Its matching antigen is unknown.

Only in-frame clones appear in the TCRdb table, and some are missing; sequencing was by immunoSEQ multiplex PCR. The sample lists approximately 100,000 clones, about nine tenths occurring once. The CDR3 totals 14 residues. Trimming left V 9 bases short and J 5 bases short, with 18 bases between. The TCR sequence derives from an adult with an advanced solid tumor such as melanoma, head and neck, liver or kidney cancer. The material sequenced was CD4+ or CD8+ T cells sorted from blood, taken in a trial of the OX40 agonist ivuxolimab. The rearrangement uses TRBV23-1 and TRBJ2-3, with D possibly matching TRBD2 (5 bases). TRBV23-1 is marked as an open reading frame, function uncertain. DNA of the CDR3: TGCGCCAGACGGGGTGGCGGGCGGGTAGATACGCAGTATTTT. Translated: CARRGGGRVDTQYF.